This note documents a single TCR beta chain sequence. Its cognate antigen is unknown. These data are taken from a study of cytomegalovirus exposure and HLA in healthy donors. The study's findings and limits: Confirmation was obtained in vitro that a few CMV-associated chains are specific for CMV antigens. Most TCR sequences were uncommon, yet certain public TCRs appeared in many donors. It was reportedly the case that the classifier diagnosed cytomegalovirus status with high specificity and sensitivity.

This CDR3 comprises 13 residues. V lost 3 bases, J lost 5 bases, and 10 bases lay in between. Germline values: CDR1 SNHLY, CDR2 FYNNEI. Generated by immunoSEQ multiplex PCR, the TCRdb table keeps only in-frame clones and is missing some. This sample has roughly 100,000 clones, with less than 95% found just once. The sequenced sample consisted of PBMCs. The clonotype comes from a woman in her late teens or twenties in good health and CMV-seronegative. The rearrangement links TRBV2 to TRBJ1-1; D not certain. The CDR3 protein is CASSETWRTEAFF. In DNA, the CDR3 is TGTGCCAGCAGTGAGACATGGAGGACTGAAGCTTTCTTT.